This TCR beta chain was obtained from a study of blood T cell repertoires in COVID-19. Germline V gene data show CDR1 as SGHRS and CDR2 as YFSETQ. Unmatched junction bases numbered 4, after V lost 4 bases and J lost 5 bases. The CDR3 consists of 16 residues. Clinical histories supplied by participants themselves formed the basis of cohort assignment. Two negative PCRs, clearance, or symptom resolution were required of recovered Cohort 3 donors. Original analysis: Scientists estimated how many nucleated cells there were by amplifying reference gene primers. The method was immunoSEQ multiplex PCR; TCRdb's version includes in-frame clones alone and lacks a portion of them. V, J and clone size were drawn from that table, and D and trimming were deduced from the DNA. Of 130,000 or so clones detected, roughly four fifths appear once; the ten largest clones hold roughly 18%.

The receptor was isolated from a man between 25 and 39 years old who had recovered from COVID-19. The chain couples TRBV5-1 to TRBJ2-2; 14 nucleotides align to TRBD2. Specimen: PBMCs or T cells enriched from blood (not recorded which). CDR3: CASSRGLAGVTGELFF. The CDR3 coding sequence is TGCGCCAGCAGCAGGGGACTAGCGGGAGTTACCGGGGAGCTGTTTTTT.